This TCR beta chain came from a study of blood T cell repertoires in COVID-19. In the authors' workflow: How many nucleated cells were present was estimated from reference gene primer amplification. Assay: immunoSEQ multiplex PCR; the TCRdb copy retains only in-frame clones and omits some. V and J calls and clone size are given by that table; D and trimming were obtained from the DNA. The sample yields roughly 24,000 clones, almost 95% seen once. This clone was seen only once. The CDR3 consists of 14 residues. With V trimmed by 5 bases and J by 4 bases, 6 bases remained unmatched. Germline values: CDR1 KGHDR, CDR2 SFDVKD.

The chain links TRBV24-1 to TRBJ2-7; 8 bases align to TRBD1. The clonotype originates from a human donor in a cohort sampled during active COVID-19. The material sequenced was peripheral blood. The CDR3 coding sequence is TGTGCCACCAGTGGTCGGGACAGGCGTTACGAGCAGTACTTC. Translated, it gives CATSGRDRRYEQYF.